This TCR beta chain originates from a study of human T cells and chemical hapten exposure. The sample's time point: patch test 2, 6 weeks after DPC sensitization. The treatment: therapeutic diphenylcyclopropenone sensitization with weekly scalp DPC. Sample donors consisted of patients with alopecia, aged 18 to 70 years, who were suitable for DPC. Researchers extracted total RNA from unfractionated whole blood. General study points: Each of the donors had alopecia, so their immune responses may not resemble those of healthy people.

The CDR3 extends over 13 amino acids. Of note for this clonotype: Its antigen is not known. A much larger clone differs by one base, so this may be a read error.

TCRdb used MiXCR to reprocess the RACE reads, holding one entry per CDR3 protein. This table has 360,000 or so distinct CDR3 sequences, about 6% appearing once. Sequenced here: whole blood, sampled in connection with sensitization to the hapten diphenylcyclopropenone (DPC). This chain links TRBV12-3 or TRBV12-4 with TRBJ1-2, with 9 positions matching TRBD1. This sequence was found in a woman aged 18-35 years with alopecia areata. Some clones in this sample may be carry-over from other donors' samples. CDR3 DNA: TGTGCCCGCAGTTCTCGGACAGGGGTCGGCTACACCTTC. It codes for CARSSRTGVGYTF.